This TCR beta chain originates from a study of regulatory T cells in long-lasting Graves disease. Trimming at V came to 4 bases and at J to 11 bases, leaving 11 bases not matched to a gene. CDR3 length equals 15 residues. Germline CDR1 is SGHDT and CDR2 is YYEEEE. General study findings and limits: Persistent disease favored TRBV28, TRBJ1-2 and TRBJ2-5.

The authors built TCR beta libraries using iRepertoire HTBI primers and Arm-PCR of CDR3 regions. TCRdb re-called the multiplex PCR reads through MiXCR, storing one row per CDR3 protein. Among about 400,000 distinct CDR3 sequences listed, roughly 20% were seen once. Time point denoted: persistent/refractory GD, antithyroid drugs over 5 years with positive TRAb. RNA extracted from PBMCs served as the sequencing template. With respect to this clonotype: Its cognate antigen is unknown.

The sample here was peripheral blood mononuclear cells (PBMCs), taken when the disease was refractory, from a patient treated with antithyroid drugs. The chain employs TRBV5-6 and TRBJ2-4, with 11 bases that match TRBD1. This TCR was sampled from a female donor with Graves disease. CDR3 sequence (DNA): TGTGCCAGCAGCGAAGGACAGGGGGCGGGTGACGTTCAGTACTTC. Protein product: CASSEGQGAGDVQYF.